These 24 T cell receptor beta chains were all obtained from the same sample, sequenced in a study of cytotoxic CD8 clonotypes in ibrutinib-treated CLL. Libraries were prepared by immunoSEQ multiplex PCR; TCRdb keeps only in-frame clonotypes and omits some of them. This table holds about 300,000 clones, roughly 70% found once. The input for sequencing was PBMCs, taken after 36 months of ibrutinib treatment. These TCRs come from a human donor with chronic lymphocytic leukemia.

Comment on this clone: Other DNA variants within this sample encode the same CDR3. This sequence joins TRBV6-5 and TRBJ2-2; TRBD2 aligns across 7 bases. This CDR3 has 15 residues. The trim removed 6 bases at V and 2 bases at J, leaving 6 bases unmatched. Germline V gene lookup returns CDR1 MNHEY and CDR2 SVGAGI. CDR3 in amino acids: CASRPGLGNTGELFF. CDR3 DNA sequence: TGTGCCAGCAGACCCGGACTAGGAAACACCGGGGAGCTGTTTTTT.

The rearrangement uses TRBV19 and TRBJ1-5, with 7 bases fitting TRBD1. The CDR3 length is 16 residues. The V segment lost 8 bases and the J segment 4 bases; nucleotides outside the gene matches: 14. Germline V gene data show CDR1 as LNHDA and CDR2 as SQIVND (reference sequence). This CDR3 reads CASGTGTVLPNQPQHF. CDR3 DNA: TGTGCCAGTGGTACAGGGACAGTTTTGCCTAATCAGCCCCAGCATTTT.

This clone was seen a handful of times. The chain combines TRBV12-5 with TRBJ1-4; D perhaps matches TRBD1 (6 bases). V was pared by 1 base and J by 7 bases, with 16 bases between. Per the germline V gene, CDR1 is LGHNT and CDR2 is FRNRAP. This CDR3 is 16 amino acids long. The CDR3 loop reads CASGLGTGTTSEKLFF. CDR3 DNA: TGTGCTAGTGGTTTGGGTACCGGGACAACGTCTGAAAAACTGTTTTTT.

The gene calls are TRBV5-4 and TRBJ2-7; tentatively, D is TRBD1 (6 bases). The CDR3 has 14 residues. The germline CDR1 and CDR2 sequences are SGHNT and YYREEE (reference sequence). The V end lost 3 bases, the J end lost 2 bases, and 12 bases lay between the germline ends. Here the CDR3 reads CASSSTGTPYEQYF. CDR3 DNA sequence: TGTGCCAGCAGCTCCACCGGGACACCCTACGAGCAGTACTTC.

The rearrangement uses TRBV6-1 and TRBJ1-1, with 7 nucleotides matching TRBD1. Trimming took 4 bases from V and 12 from J; bases not matched to a gene: 11. This CDR3 spans 13 amino acids. Looked up from germline, CDR1 is MNHNS and CDR2 is SASEGT. The CDR3 sequence: CASSAKGQSVPFF. DNA of the CDR3: TGTGCCAGCAGTGCCAAGGGACAGTCTGTTCCTTTCTTT.

This clone occurred once. V and J are TRBV4-2 and TRBJ2-1, with D possibly matching TRBD1 (6 bases). The CDR3 consists of 15 residues. Per germline, CDR1 LGHNA and CDR2 YNFKEQ. Trimming cost V 3 bases and J 2 bases, with 11 bases left between them. The CDR3 DNA follows: TGTGCCAGCAGCCATATTAGGGGGACCTACAATGAGCAGTTCTTC. The encoded protein is CASSHIRGTYNEQFF.

The V and J genes are TRBV15 and TRBJ2-5; 8 bases are shared with TRBD1. Trimming cost V 4 bases and J 3 bases; bases outside gene matches: 10. In germline, CDR1 is LNHNV, CDR2 YYDKDF (reference sequence). The CDR3 contains 16 residues. CDR3 coding DNA: TGTGCCACCAGCAAATCTTATGGGACAGGCGAAGAGACCCAGTACTTC. This codes for CATSKSYGTGEETQYF. Together with reference TRBV15 and TRBJ2-5, the CDR3 gives the full variable domain: DAMVIQNPRYQVTQFGKPVTLSCSQTLNHNVMYWYQQKSSQAPKLLFHYYDKDFNNEADTPDNFQSRRPNTSFCFLDIRSPGLGDTAMYLCATSKSYGTGEETQYFGPGTRLLVL.

This clone has a single count. The chain joins TRBV20-1 to TRBJ1-2; D uncertain. Trimming took off 1 base at V and 8 bases at J, with 8 bases between the two ends. CDR3 length: 11 amino acids. Germline-derived CDR1 and CDR2 are DFQATT and SNEGSKA (reference sequence). Written as DNA, the CDR3 is TGCAGTGCTAGAGGTCGCTGGGGCTACACCTTC. Translation: CSARGRWGYTF.

The V gene is TRBV6-1, the J gene TRBJ2-5; 7 nucleotides match TRBD1. The CDR3 totals 13 residues. With V trimmed by 10 bases and J by 5 bases, 10 bases remained unmatched. The germline V gene has CDR1 MNHNS and CDR2 SASEGT. CDR3 DNA: TGTGCCATCGGTGAGGGGGCACATGAGACCCAGTACTTC. This sequence encodes CAIGEGAHETQYF.

The chain links TRBV5-1 to TRBJ2-1; weak D call: TRBD1 (5 bases). CDR1 is SGHRS, CDR2 YFSETQ, per germline. There are 15 residues in the CDR3. With 6 bases removed from V and 1 base from J, the gap between germline ends came to 14 bases. The DNA of the CDR3 is TGCGCCAGCACCGAAACAGGTAAATCCTACAATGAGCAGTTCTTC. It translates to CASTETGKSYNEQFF.

The rearrangement links TRBV5-1 to TRBJ1-4; D gene unclear. CDR1 and CDR2 (germline): SGHRS, YFSETQ. Trimming took off 3 bases at V and 2 bases at J, with 8 bases between the two ends. This CDR3 comprises 14 residues. The CDR3 DNA follows: TGCGCCAGCAGCTACGTTTCGACTAATGAAAAACTGTTTTTT. Translation gives CASSYVSTNEKLFF.

The chain links TRBV7-6 to TRBJ2-1, with D possibly being TRBD2 (7 bases). Germline V gene lookup returns CDR1 SGHVS and CDR2 FNYEAQ. The CDR3 is made up of 17 amino acids. V was trimmed by 4 bases and J by 3 bases, leaving 19 bases between them. CDR3 residues: CASSSATNREGYNEQFF. DNA for the CDR3: TGTGCCAGCAGCTCAGCTACTAACAGGGAGGGCTACAATGAGCAGTTCTTC.

The chain joins TRBV29-1 to TRBJ1-2; 9 positions agree with TRBD1. Germline V gives CDR1 SQVTM, CDR2 ANQGSEA. V was pared by 3 bases and J by 5 bases, with 13 bases of the junction left unmatched. CDR3 size: 16 residues. CDR3 bases: TGCAGCGTTGAGAGGGAACAGGGGGCGTCTATTTATGGCTACACCTTC. Translation: CSVEREQGASIYGYTF.

CDR3 region: CASSLRGLAGNTGELFF. The CDR3 nucleotides are TGTGCCAGCAGCCTGAGGGGACTAGCGGGGAACACCGGGGAGCTGTTTTTT. The chain carries TRBV14 and TRBJ2-2; TRBD2 aligns across 12 bases. This CDR3 region has 17 residues. Germline V CDR1 and CDR2: SGHDN, FVKESK. Trimming took 4 bases from V and 1 from J; bases not matched to a gene: 4. The full variable domain, in which reference TRBV14 and TRBJ2-2 provide the parts outside the CDR3, is EAGVTQFPSHSVIEKGQTVTLRCDPISGHDNLYWYRRVMGKEIKFLLHFVKESKQDESGMPNNRFLAERTGGTYSTLKVQPAELEDSGVYFCASSLRGLAGNTGELFFGEGSRLTVL.

V gene TRBV10-3 combines with J gene TRBJ2-1, with TRBD2 matching 8 bases. Germline V gene lookup returns CDR1 ENHRY and CDR2 SYGVKD. The CDR3 has 16 residues. J lost 0 bases, V lost 3 bases, and 4 bases had no gene match. The CDR3 is CAISDFSGASYNEQFF. The CDR3 bases are TGTGCCATCAGTGACTTTAGCGGGGCCTCCTACAATGAGCAGTTCTTC.

This clone was seen a handful of times. This chain uses TRBV27 with TRBJ2-3; D gene ambiguous. The CDR3 covers 14 residues. Looked up from germline, CDR1 is MNHEY and CDR2 is SMNVEV (reference sequence). The V end was cut by 5 bases, the J end by 2 bases, with 11 bases between. As DNA, the CDR3 is TGTGCCAGCAGTGGGGATCCCTACACAGATACGCAGTATTTT. Translation: CASSGDPYTDTQYF.

The chain combines TRBV29-1 with TRBJ2-2; TRBD2 agrees at 10 bases. The CDR3 sequence is 15 residues long. With 6 bases clipped from V and 5 bases from J, the junction kept 9 bases outside the gene matches. CDR1 SQVTM and CDR2 ANQGSEA come from the germline V gene. For the CDR3, the DNA is TGCAGCGTGTTGAAAGCGGGAGGGAATACCGGGGAGCTGTTTTTT. It codes for CSVLKAGGNTGELFF.

The CDR3 sequence: CASSPPRVEDSYNEQFF. The CDR3 DNA reads TGTGCCAGCAGCCCCCCCCGGGTGGAAGACTCCTACAATGAGCAGTTCTTC. The chain carries TRBV9 and TRBJ2-1, with no clear D. The CDR3 runs to 17 residues. Germline V gives CDR1 SGDLS, CDR2 YYNGEE. V gave up 4 bases and J gave up 0 bases, with 17 bases separating them.

This chain joins TRBV4-1 and TRBJ1-3; no definite D call. Germline values: CDR1 MGHRA, CDR2 YSYEKL. Trimming left V 6 bases short and J 5 bases short, with 14 bases between. CDR3 length equals 14 residues. The CDR3 nucleotides read TGCGCCAGCAGTTCCGTTTGGGGTAGAAACACCATATATTTT. This encodes CASSSVWGRNTIYF.

V and J are TRBV11-3 and TRBJ2-1; 8 bases match TRBD1. This CDR3 has 19 residues. The junction had 11 bases not matched to a gene; V was cut back by 1 base and J by 0 bases. CDR1 SGHNT and CDR2 YENEEA come from the germline V gene. DNA for the CDR3: TGTGCCAGCAGCTTAGGAGGGGTACGGACAGGGTACTCCTACAATGAGCAGTTCTTC. Its translation is CASSLGGVRTGYSYNEQFF.

V gene TRBV5-3 combines with J gene TRBJ2-2, with D perhaps TRBD2 (6 bases). TRBV5-3 is an ORF, and what it does is uncertain. Trimming left V 5 bases short and J 6 bases short, with 23 bases between. This CDR3 contains 17 residues. The CDR3 reads CARRPMTVRGIAGELFF. Here the CDR3 DNA reads TGTGCCAGAAGACCTATGACAGTTCGGGGGATTGCCGGGGAGCTGTTTTTT.

The chain has TRBV27 and TRBJ2-7; 7 bases map to TRBD1. The length of the CDR3 is 15 residues. From germline, CDR1 is MNHEY and CDR2 SMNVEV (reference sequence). Trimming cost V 1 base and J 6 bases; bases outside gene matches: 9. The CDR3 loop reads CASSLYVDRASEQYF. In DNA, the CDR3 is TGTGCCAGCAGTTTATACGTTGACAGGGCCAGCGAGCAGTACTTC.

This clone appeared a few times. The rearrangement joins TRBV29-1 to TRBJ1-2, with 8 bases matching TRBD1. V dropped 3 bases and J dropped 5; count of bases not matched to a gene: 2. Germline V gene lookup returns CDR1 SQVTM and CDR2 ANQGSEA. The CDR3 runs 12 residues. CDR3 sequence reads: CSVDGQGYGYTF. The CDR3 DNA reads TGCAGCGTTGACGGACAGGGTTATGGCTACACCTTC.

The genes are TRBV29-1 and TRBJ2-7; 8 bases match TRBD1. Trimming cost V 4 bases and J 2 bases; bases outside gene matches: 16. The CDR3 is 17 amino acids. Germline lookup yields CDR1 SQVTM and CDR2 ANQGSEA. CDR3 loop: CSVATGFRTGSAYEQYF. For the CDR3, the DNA is TGCAGCGTTGCTACCGGGTTTCGGACAGGGTCGGCCTACGAGCAGTACTTC.